These 9 T cell receptor beta chains were all obtained from the same sample, sequenced in a study of cytomegalovirus exposure and HLA in healthy donors (dated by TCRdb to the late 2010s). Libraries were constructed by the immunoSEQ multiplex PCR assay. The multiplex PCR relied on a mix of 60 forward primers for TCR Vbeta segments and 13 reverse primers for TCR Jbeta segments. TCRdb obtained this table from immuneACCESS and retained in-frame rearrangements with V and J assigned. These tables miss some clones; where compared with another copy, unresolved V genes account for less than half of the shortfall, and the remainder is unexplained. This sample comprises about 120,000 clones, approximately 80% of them detected only once. The ten largest account for roughly 2.5% of the sample. Sequencing was performed on PBMCs. Every receptor here comes from a woman aged 40-49 years in good health and CMV-seropositive.

V and J are TRBV10-2 and TRBJ2-2, with a possible D match to TRBD2 (6 bases). Trimming shortened V by 7 bases and J by 8 bases, and 17 bases separated the two germline ends. This CDR3 contains 14 residues. CDR1 WSHSY and CDR2 SAAADI come from the germline V gene. The CDR3, as DNA: TGCGCCAGCATCAGCGGGTACAGGTTGGGGGAGCTGTTTTTT. Translated: CASISGYRLGELFF.

J is TRBJ2-3 and V is TRBV19; the match to TRBD1 covers 7 bases. V lost 3 bases and J lost 4; bases outside the gene matches: 4. Germline V lookup: CDR1 LNHDA, CDR2 SQIVND (reference sequence). This CDR3 has 14 amino acids. CDR3 nucleotide sequence: TGTGCCAGTAGTATTGAGGGGGCCTCAGATACGCAGTATTTT. Translating it yields CASSIEGASDTQYF.

This clone has just a few counts. The chain couples TRBV7-6 to TRBJ1-6; TRBD1 aligns across 9 bases. CDR3 length equals 14 residues. The ends lost 5 bases at V and 7 bases at J; junction bases unmatched: 3. Germline V gene data show CDR1 as SGHVS and CDR2 as FNYEAQ. CDR3 sequence reads: CASSRDRDNSPLHF. The DNA for the CDR3 is TGTGCCAGCAGCAGGGACAGGGACAATTCACCCCTCCACTTT.

This clone has just one count. This chain joins TRBV19 and TRBJ2-7, with D maybe TRBD1 (6 bases). From germline, CDR1 is LNHDA and CDR2 SQIVND (reference sequence). Trimming stripped 6 bases from V and 6 bases from J, with 18 bases between. There are 14 residues in the CDR3. CDR3 DNA: TGTGCCAGTAGACTGGCAGGGGCACCGGGCGAGCAGTACTTC. Translation gives CASRLAGAPGEQYF.

This clone was counted only a few times. This chain links TRBV2 with TRBJ1-1; D is uncertain. CDR3 length: 15 residues. From germline, CDR1 is SNHLY and CDR2 FYNNEI. Trimming shortened V by 10 bases and J by 0 bases, and 18 bases separated the two germline ends. The CDR3 bases are TGTGCCACCCGACCTCGGACTGACCTGAACACTGAAGCTTTCTTT. Its translation: CATRPRTDLNTEAFF.

CDR3 sequence reads: CASSEQGATEAFF. In nucleotides, the CDR3 is TGTGCCAGCAGTGAACAGGGGGCCACTGAAGCTTTCTTT. The chain is built from TRBV2 and TRBJ1-1; 8 bases align to TRBD1. This CDR3 spans 13 amino acids. Germline lookup yields CDR1 SNHLY and CDR2 FYNNEI. V shed 2 bases, J shed 4 bases, and the junction held 0 bases outside the gene matches.

The chain couples TRBV27 to TRBJ1-2; 7 nucleotides match TRBD1. The junction had 14 bases not matched to a gene; V was cut back by 5 bases and J by 2 bases. CDR1 is MNHEY and CDR2 is SMNVEV in the germline V gene (reference sequence). The CDR3 length is 17 residues. CDR3 residues: CASSPRALGTANYGYTF. CDR3 in DNA: TGTGCCAGCAGTCCCCGTGCCCTCGGGACAGCCAACTATGGCTACACCTTC.

The V and J genes are TRBV27 and TRBJ1-1; tentative D call: TRBD1 (6 bases). Germline V gives CDR1 MNHEY, CDR2 SMNVEV (reference sequence). Deletions cut 2 bases from V and 8 bases from J, with 9 bases between. The CDR3 consists of 12 residues. This CDR3 is CASSLPGAEAFF. For the CDR3, the DNA is TGTGCCAGCAGTTTACCAGGGGCGGAAGCTTTCTTT.

The chain joins TRBV4-3 to TRBJ2-5; D gene uncertain. There are 13 residues in the CDR3. V was clipped by 4 bases and J by 9 bases, with 15 bases between them. Looked up from germline, CDR1 is LGHNA and CDR2 is YSLEER. This chain's CDR3 is CASSPTFEAAQYF. CDR3 sequence (DNA): TGCGCCAGCAGCCCTACCTTCGAGGCGGCCCAGTACTTC.